These 10 T cell receptor beta chains were all obtained from the same sample, sequenced in a study of T-cell reconstitution after alpha-beta-depleted transplantation in children. Construction of the TCRbeta library involved unique molecular identifiers. TCRdb reprocessed the PCR reads via MiXCR and lists one record per CDR3 protein. The repertoire includes 490,000 or so distinct CDR3 sequences, 8% to 11% of them detected once, and about 2.1% sits in the top ten. Sequencing used PBMCs, obtained before TCRalphabeta/CD19-depleted stem cell transplant. The source is a child aged 2-15 years with inherited bone marrow failure, due to receive a stem cell transplant.

The chain combines TRBV12-3 or TRBV12-4 with TRBJ2-3, with 14 bases lining up with TRBD2. The CDR3 is made up of 15 amino acids. The ends lost 3 bases at V and 6 bases at J; junction bases unmatched: 2. DNA for the CDR3: TGTGCCAGCAGTTTCAGGACTAGCGGGAGGGATACGCAGTATTTT. Residues: CASSFRTSGRDTQYF.

The table lists this clonotype with many counts. The genes are TRBV9 and TRBJ2-3; 9 bases are a match to TRBD2. J gave up 3 bases and V 0 bases, and 5 bases lay outside the gene matches. The CDR3 has 16 amino acids. From germline, CDR1 is SGDLS and CDR2 YYNGEE. The CDR3 nucleotides read TGTGCCAGCAGCGTAGTGGTAGCGGGAGCTACAGATACGCAGTATTTT. Amino acids: CASSVVVAGATDTQYF.

Many counts were recorded for this clonotype. The chain links TRBV19 to TRBJ1-1; the D is unclear. The germline V gene has CDR1 LNHDA and CDR2 SQIVND (reference sequence). Trimming shortened V by 7 bases and J by 4 bases, and 13 bases separated the two germline ends. The CDR3 length is 13 residues. CDR3 in DNA: TGTGCCAGTACGGAGGTTCCGGGCACTGAAGCTTTCTTT. It yields the protein CASTEVPGTEAFF.

This clonotype showed up many times. The rearrangement joins TRBV19 to TRBJ2-6; D not certain. V lost 3 bases to trimming and J lost 0 bases, with 6 bases between them. This CDR3 contains 15 residues. Germline V gene lookup returns CDR1 LNHDA and CDR2 SQIVND (reference sequence). CDR3 protein: CASSIQTSGANVLTF. CDR3 nucleotide sequence: TGTGCCAGTAGTATTCAAACCTCTGGGGCCAACGTCCTGACTTTC.

This clonotype has at least ten counts. The chain couples TRBV5-1 to TRBJ2-7; D uncertain. V was shortened by 5 bases and J by 3 bases, with 6 bases between the two germline ends. Germline lookup yields CDR1 SGHRS and CDR2 YFSETQ. CDR3 length: 11 amino acids. CDR3 region: CASRLDYEQYF. Written as DNA, the CDR3 is TGCGCCAGCAGATTAGACTACGAGCAGTACTTC.

Regarding this clonotype: This clone may be a read error of a much larger clone one base away. The chain joins TRBV5-1 to TRBJ1-2; TRBD1 matches at 9 bases. V was clipped by 2 bases and J by 8 bases; unmatched bases: 13. The CDR3 has 16 residues. The germline CDR1 and CDR2 sequences are SGHRS and YFSETQ. In DNA form, the CDR3 reads TGCGCCAGCAGCTTACCTTGGGACAGGGCGGGACACGGCTACACCTTC. It encodes CASSLPWDRAGHGYTF.

At least ten counts were recorded for this clonotype. J is TRBJ2-6 and V is TRBV25-1; weak D call: TRBD1 (6 bases). This CDR3 contains 18 residues. Trimming stripped 1 base from V and 3 bases from J, with 16 bases between. Germline CDR1 reads MGHDK; CDR2 reads SYGVNS. CDR3 nucleotide sequence: TGTGCCAGCAGTGAATCCAGACAGGCCCTCTTTGGGGCCAACGTCCTGACTTTC. Its translation is CASSESRQALFGANVLTF.

Many counts were recorded for this clonotype. J is TRBJ1-3 and V is TRBV28; no firm D call. V was shortened by 3 bases and J by 4 bases, with 10 bases between the two germline ends. The germline V gene has CDR1 MDHEN and CDR2 SYDVKM. The CDR3 runs to 14 residues. The CDR3: CASSFSGTGNTIYF. The CDR3 DNA reads as TGTGCCAGCAGTTTCAGTGGAACGGGAAACACCATATATTTT.

This chain links TRBV7-8 with TRBJ2-1; 9 positions agree with TRBD2. The germline V gene has CDR1 SGHVS and CDR2 FQNEAQ. V dropped 1 base and J dropped 6; count of bases not matched to a gene: 4. The CDR3 covers 15 residues. CDR3 sequence reads: CASSLVGGRANEQFF. CDR3 nucleotides: TGTGCCAGCAGCTTAGTCGGCGGGAGGGCCAATGAGCAGTTCTTC.

The rearrangement joins TRBV6-4 to TRBJ2-5; 7 positions agree with TRBD1. The CDR3 contains 16 residues. Germline CDR1 and CDR2: MRHNA and SNTAGT. The V and J ends lost 6 bases and 1 base, in that order; junction bases with no gene match: 11. CDR3 in amino acids: CASSPGTGASQETQYF. CDR3 nucleotide sequence: TGTGCCAGCAGCCCCGGCACAGGGGCTTCCCAAGAGACCCAGTACTTC.